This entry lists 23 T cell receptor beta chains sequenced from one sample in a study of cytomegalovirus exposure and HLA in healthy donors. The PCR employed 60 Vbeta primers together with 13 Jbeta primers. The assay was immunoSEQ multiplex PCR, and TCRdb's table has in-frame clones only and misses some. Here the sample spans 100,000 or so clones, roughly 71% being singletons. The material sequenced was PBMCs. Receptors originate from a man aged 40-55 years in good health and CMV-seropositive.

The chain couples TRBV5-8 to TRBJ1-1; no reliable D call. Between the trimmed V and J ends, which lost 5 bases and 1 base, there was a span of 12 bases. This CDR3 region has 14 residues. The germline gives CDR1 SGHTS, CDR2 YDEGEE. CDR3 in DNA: TGTGCCAGCAGACTCACGGGTTCGAACACTGAAGCTTTCTTT. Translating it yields CASRLTGSNTEAFF. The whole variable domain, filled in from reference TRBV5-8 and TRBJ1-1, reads EAGVTQSPTHLIKTRGQQATLRCSPISGHTSVYWYQQALGLGLQFLLWYDEGEERNRGNFPPRFSGRQFPNYSSELNVNALELEDSALYLCASRLTGSNTEAFFGQGTRLTVV.

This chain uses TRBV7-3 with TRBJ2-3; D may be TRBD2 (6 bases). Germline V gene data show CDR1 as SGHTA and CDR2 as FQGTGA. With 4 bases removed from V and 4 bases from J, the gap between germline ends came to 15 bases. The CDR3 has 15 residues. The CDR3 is CASSSSPGAADTQYF. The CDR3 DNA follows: TGTGCCAGCAGCTCGTCTCCGGGAGCGGCAGATACGCAGTATTTT.

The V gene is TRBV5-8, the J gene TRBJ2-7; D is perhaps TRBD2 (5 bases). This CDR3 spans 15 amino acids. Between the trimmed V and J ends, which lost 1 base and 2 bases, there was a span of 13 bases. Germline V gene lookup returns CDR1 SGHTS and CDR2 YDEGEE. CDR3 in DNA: TGTGCCAGCAGCTTGAGTCCGGGGTTCACCTACGAGCAGTACTTC. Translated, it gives CASSLSPGFTYEQYF.

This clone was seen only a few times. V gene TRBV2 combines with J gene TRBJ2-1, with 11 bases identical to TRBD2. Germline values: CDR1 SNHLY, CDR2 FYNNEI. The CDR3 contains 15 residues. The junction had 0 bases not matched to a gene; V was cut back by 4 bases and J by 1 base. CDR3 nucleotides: TGTGCCAGCAGTGGACTAGCGGGATCCTACAATGAGCAGTTCTTC. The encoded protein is CASSGLAGSYNEQFF.

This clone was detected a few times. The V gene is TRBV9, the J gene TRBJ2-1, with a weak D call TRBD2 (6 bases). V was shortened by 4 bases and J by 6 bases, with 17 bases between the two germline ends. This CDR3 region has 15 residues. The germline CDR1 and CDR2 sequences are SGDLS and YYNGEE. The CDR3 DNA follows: TGTGCCAGCAGCCCTCGGGGGTCCGGGCCCAATGAGCAGTTCTTC. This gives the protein CASSPRGSGPNEQFF.

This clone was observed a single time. CDR3 nucleotides: TGCGCCAGCAGCCAAGCTTGGGACAGGGTCAGTGTCACTGAAGCTTTCTTT. It codes for CASSQAWDRVSVTEAFF. This chain links TRBV4-3 with TRBJ1-1, with TRBD1 identical over 9 bases. J gave up 4 bases and V 1 base, and 10 bases lay outside the gene matches. The CDR3 consists of 17 residues. CDR1 and CDR2 (germline): LGHNA, YSLEER.

The CDR3 DNA sequence: TGTGCCAGCAGTTTATATCTAGCGGGATCACAGGGAGGGACCCAGTACTTC. Translated, it gives CASSLYLAGSQGGTQYF. The chain combines TRBV28 with TRBJ2-5; 9 bases align to TRBD2. CDR1 MDHEN and CDR2 SYDVKM come from the germline V gene. The V gene end was trimmed by 1 base and the J gene end by 7 bases; junction bases not matched to a gene: 13. The CDR3 contains 17 residues.

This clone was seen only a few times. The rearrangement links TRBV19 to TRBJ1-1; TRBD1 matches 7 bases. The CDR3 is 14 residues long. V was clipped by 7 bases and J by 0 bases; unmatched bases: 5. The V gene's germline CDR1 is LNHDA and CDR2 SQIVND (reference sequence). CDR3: CASNPDRMNTEAFF. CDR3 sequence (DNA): TGTGCCAGTAACCCGGACAGGATGAACACTGAAGCTTTCTTT.

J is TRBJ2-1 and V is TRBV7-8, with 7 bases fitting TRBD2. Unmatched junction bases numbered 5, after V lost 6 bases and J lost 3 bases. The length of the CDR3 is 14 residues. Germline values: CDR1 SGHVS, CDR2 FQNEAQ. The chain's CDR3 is CASRATSDYNEQFF. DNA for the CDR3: TGTGCCAGCAGGGCTACTAGCGACTACAATGAGCAGTTCTTC.

The CDR3: CSVEVGLRDGYTF. The CDR3 DNA sequence: TGCAGCGTTGAAGTGGGGCTCAGGGATGGCTACACCTTC. The chain is built from TRBV29-1 and TRBJ1-2; D is perhaps TRBD1 (5 bases). This CDR3 comprises 13 residues. Per germline, CDR1 SQVTM and CDR2 ANQGSEA. Trimming stripped 1 base from V and 6 bases from J, with 12 bases between.

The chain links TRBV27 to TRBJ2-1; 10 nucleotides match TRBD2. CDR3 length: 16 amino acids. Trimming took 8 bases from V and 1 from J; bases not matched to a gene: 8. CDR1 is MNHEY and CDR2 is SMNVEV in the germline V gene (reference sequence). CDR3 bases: TGTGCCAGCTCTTATTCTAGCGGGAGTTCCTACAATGAGCAGTTCTTC. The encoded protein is CASSYSSGSSYNEQFF.

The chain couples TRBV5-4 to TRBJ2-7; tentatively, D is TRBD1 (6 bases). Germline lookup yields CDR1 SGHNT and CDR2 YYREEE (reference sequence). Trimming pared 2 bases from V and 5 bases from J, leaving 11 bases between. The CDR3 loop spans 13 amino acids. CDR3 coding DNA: TGTGCCAGCAGCTTATCCCCAGGGGACGAGCAGTACTTC. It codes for CASSLSPGDEQYF.

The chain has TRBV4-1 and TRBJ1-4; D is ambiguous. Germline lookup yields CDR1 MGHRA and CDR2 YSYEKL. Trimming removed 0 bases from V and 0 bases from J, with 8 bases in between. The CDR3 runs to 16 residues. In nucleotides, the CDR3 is TGCGCCAGCAGCCAAGAATGGTCAGCAACTAATGAAAAACTGTTTTTT. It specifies CASSQEWSATNEKLFF.

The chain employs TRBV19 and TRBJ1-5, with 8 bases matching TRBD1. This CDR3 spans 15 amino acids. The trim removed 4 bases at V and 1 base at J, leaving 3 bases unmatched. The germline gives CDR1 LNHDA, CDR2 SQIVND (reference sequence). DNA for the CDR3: TGTGCCAGTAGTACGTGGACAGGGAGCAATCAGCCCCAGCATTTT. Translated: CASSTWTGSNQPQHF.

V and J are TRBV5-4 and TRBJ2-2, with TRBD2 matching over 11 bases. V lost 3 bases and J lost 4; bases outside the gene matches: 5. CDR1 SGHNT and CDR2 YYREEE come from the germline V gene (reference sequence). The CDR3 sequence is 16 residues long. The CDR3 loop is CASSSGTSGFTGELFF. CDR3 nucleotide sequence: TGTGCCAGCAGCTCCGGGACTAGCGGATTCACCGGGGAGCTGTTTTTT.

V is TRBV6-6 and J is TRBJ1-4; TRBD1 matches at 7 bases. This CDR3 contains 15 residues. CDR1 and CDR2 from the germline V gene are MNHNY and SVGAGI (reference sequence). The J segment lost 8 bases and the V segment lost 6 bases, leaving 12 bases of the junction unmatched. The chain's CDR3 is CASSRGQARREKLFF. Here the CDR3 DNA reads TGTGCCAGCAGCCGTGGACAGGCGAGAAGGGAAAAACTGTTTTTT.

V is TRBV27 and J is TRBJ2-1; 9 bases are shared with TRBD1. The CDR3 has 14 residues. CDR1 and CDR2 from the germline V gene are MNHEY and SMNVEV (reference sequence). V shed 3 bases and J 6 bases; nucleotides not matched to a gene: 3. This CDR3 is CASSLGDRVNEQFF. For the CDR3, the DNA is TGTGCCAGCAGTTTGGGGGACAGGGTCAATGAGCAGTTCTTC.

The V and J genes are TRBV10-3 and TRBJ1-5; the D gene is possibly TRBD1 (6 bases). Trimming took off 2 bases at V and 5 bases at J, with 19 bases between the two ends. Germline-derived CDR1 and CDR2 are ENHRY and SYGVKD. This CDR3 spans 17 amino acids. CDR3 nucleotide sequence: TGTGCCATCAGTGAGCTTGGGGTCAGGGGCCCCGATCAGCCCCAGCATTTT. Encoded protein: CAISELGVRGPDQPQHF.

The CDR3 DNA is TGTGCCAGCAGCCGGCAGAGCGGGAGTATGGCAGATACGCAGTATTTT. As protein: CASSRQSGSMADTQYF. This sequence joins TRBV11-2 and TRBJ2-3; 8 bases agree with TRBD2. Germline lookup yields CDR1 SGHAT and CDR2 FQNNGV. This CDR3 spans 16 amino acids. V lost 5 bases to trimming and J lost 4 bases; unmatched junction nucleotides: 11.

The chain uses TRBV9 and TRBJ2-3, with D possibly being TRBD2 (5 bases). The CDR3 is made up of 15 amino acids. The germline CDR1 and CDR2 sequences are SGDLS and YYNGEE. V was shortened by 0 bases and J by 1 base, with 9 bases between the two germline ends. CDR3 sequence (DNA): TGTGCCAGCAGCGTAGTAGTGGAGGGCACAGATACGCAGTATTTT. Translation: CASSVVVEGTDTQYF.

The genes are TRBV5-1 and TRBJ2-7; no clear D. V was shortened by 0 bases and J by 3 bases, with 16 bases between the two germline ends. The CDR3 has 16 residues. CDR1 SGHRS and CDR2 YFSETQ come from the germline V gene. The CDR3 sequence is CASSLDAYRGIYEQYF. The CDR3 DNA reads TGCGCCAGCAGCTTGGACGCGTACCGCGGAATCTACGAGCAGTACTTC.

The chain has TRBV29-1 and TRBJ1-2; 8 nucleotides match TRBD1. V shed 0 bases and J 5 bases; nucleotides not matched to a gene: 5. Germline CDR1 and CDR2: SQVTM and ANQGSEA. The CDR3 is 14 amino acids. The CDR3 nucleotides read TGCAGCGTTGAAGAGGACAGGGTCGTTTATGGCTACACCTTC. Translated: CSVEEDRVVYGYTF.

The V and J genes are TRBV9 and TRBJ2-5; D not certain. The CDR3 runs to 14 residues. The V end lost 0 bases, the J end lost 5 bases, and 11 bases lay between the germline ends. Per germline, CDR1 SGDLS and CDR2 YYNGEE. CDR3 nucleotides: TGTGCCAGCAGCGTAGGTCCGGTACGGGAGACCCAGTACTTC. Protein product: CASSVGPVRETQYF.